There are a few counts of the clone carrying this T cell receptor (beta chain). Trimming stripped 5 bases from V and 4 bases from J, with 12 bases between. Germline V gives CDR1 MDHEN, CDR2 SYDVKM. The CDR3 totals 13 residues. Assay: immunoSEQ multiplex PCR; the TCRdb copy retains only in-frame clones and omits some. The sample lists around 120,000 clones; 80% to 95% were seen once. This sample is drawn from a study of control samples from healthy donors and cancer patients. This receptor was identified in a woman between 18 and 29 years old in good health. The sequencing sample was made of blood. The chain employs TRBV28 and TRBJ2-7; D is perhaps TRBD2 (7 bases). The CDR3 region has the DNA TGTGCCAGCAGTATCCGGGGGGCGTACGAGCAGTACTTC. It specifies CASSIRGAYEQYF.